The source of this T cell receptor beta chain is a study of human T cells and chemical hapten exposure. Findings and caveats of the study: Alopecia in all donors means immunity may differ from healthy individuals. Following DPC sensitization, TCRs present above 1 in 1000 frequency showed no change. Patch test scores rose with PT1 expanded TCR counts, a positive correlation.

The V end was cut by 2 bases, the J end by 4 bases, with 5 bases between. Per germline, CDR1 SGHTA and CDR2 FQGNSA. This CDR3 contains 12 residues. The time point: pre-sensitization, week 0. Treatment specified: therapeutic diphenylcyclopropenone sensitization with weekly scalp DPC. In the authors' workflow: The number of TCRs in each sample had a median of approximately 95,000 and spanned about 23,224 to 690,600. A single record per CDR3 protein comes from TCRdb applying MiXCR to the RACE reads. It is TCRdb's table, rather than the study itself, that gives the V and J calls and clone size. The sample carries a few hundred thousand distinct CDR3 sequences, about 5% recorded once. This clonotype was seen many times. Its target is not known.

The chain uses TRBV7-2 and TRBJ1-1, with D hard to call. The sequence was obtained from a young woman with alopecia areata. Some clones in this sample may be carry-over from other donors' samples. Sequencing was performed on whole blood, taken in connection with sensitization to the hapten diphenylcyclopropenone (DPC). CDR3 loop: CASSLLSTEAFF. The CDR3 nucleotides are TGTGCCAGCAGCTTATTGAGCACTGAAGCTTTCTTT. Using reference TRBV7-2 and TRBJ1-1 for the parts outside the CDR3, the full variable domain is GAGVSQSPSNKVTEKGKDVELRCDPISGHTALYWYRQSLGQGLEFLIYFQGNSAPDKSGLPSDRFSAERTGGSVSTLTIQRTQQEDSAVYLCASSLLSTEAFFGQGTRLTVV.